The subject of this entry is one T cell receptor (beta chain). The study ran its PCR with 60 Vbeta and 13 Jbeta primers. Clones were read by immunoSEQ multiplex PCR, and TCRdb kept only the in-frame ones, dropping some. This table has over 150,000 clones, 84% appearing once. This entry comes from a study of cytomegalovirus exposure and HLA in healthy donors. Germline CDR1 and CDR2: MNHEY and SMNVEV (reference sequence). With 2 bases removed from V and 6 bases from J, the gap between germline ends came to 17 bases. The CDR3 runs to 16 residues. Sequenced input: PBMCs. The V gene is TRBV27, the J gene TRBJ2-1; D uncertain. The receptor was derived from a girl aged 2-9 years in good health and CMV-seropositive. For the CDR3, the DNA is TGTGCCAGCAGTTTAAGATTGGCATTCTCGGGCAATGAGCAGTTCTTC. Its translation is CASSLRLAFSGNEQFF.